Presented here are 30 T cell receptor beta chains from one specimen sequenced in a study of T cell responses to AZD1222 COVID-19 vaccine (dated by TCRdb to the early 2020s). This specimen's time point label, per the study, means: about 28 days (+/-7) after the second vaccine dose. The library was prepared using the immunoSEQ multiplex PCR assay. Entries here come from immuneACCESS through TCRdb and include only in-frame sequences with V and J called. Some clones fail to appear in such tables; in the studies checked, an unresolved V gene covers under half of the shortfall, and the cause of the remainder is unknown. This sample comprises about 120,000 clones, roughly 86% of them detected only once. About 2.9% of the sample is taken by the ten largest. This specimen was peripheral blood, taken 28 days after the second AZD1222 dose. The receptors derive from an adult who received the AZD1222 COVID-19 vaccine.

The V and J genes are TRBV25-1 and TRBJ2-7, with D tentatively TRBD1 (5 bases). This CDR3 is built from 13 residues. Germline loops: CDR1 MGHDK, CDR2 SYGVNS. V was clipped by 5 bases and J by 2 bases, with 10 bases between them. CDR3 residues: CASSFGRAYEQYF. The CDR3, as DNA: TGTGCCAGCAGTTTTGGCAGGGCCTACGAGCAGTACTTC.

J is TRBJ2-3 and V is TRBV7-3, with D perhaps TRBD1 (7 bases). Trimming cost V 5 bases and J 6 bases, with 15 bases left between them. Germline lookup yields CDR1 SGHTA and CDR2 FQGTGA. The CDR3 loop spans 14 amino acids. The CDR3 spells CASSLGGQFDTQYF. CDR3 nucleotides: TGTGCCAGCAGCCTGGGGGGACAGTTTGATACGCAGTATTTT.

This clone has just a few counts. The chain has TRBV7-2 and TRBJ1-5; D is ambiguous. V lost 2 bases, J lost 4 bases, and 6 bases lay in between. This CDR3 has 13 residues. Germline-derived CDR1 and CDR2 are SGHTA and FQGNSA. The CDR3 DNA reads TGTGCCAGCAGCTTATTTCGAAATCAGCCCCAGCATTTT. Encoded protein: CASSLFRNQPQHF.

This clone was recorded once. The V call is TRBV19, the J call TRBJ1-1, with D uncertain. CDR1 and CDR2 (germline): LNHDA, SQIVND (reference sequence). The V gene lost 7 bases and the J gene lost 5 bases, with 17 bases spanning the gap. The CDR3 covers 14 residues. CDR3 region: CASNDIGSGTEAFF. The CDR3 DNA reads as TGTGCCAGTAATGATATTGGATCTGGGACTGAAGCTTTCTTT.

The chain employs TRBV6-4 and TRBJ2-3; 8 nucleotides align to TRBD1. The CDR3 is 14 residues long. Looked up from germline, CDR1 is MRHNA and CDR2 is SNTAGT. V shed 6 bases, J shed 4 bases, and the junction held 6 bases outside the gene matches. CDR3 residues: CASSQTGESDTQYF. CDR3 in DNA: TGTGCCAGCAGCCAGACAGGGGAGTCAGATACGCAGTATTTT.

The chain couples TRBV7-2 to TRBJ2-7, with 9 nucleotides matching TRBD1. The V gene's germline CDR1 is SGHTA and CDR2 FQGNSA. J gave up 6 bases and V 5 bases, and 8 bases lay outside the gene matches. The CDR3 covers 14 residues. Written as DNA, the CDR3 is TGTGCCAGCAGCGCCCGGGACAGGGATGGCGAGCAGTACTTC. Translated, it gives CASSARDRDGEQYF.

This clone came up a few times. For the CDR3, the DNA is TGTGCCAGCAGTCCCCGGGCCTCTTACGAGCAGTACTTC. This translates into CASSPRASYEQYF. This sequence joins TRBV27 and TRBJ2-7; D ambiguous. The V and J ends lost 5 bases and 4 bases respectively, with 12 bases between them. Germline values: CDR1 MNHEY, CDR2 SMNVEV (reference sequence). CDR3 length equals 13 residues.

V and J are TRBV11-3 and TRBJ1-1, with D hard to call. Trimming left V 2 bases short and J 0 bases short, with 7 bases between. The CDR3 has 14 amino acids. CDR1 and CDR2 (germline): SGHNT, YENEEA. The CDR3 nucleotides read TGTGCCAGCAGCTTATCCCAAATGAACACTGAAGCTTTCTTT. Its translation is CASSLSQMNTEAFF.

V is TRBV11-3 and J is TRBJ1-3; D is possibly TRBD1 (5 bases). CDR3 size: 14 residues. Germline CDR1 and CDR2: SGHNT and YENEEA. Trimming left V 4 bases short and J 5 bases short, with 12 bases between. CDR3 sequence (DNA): TGTGCCAGCAGCTCCCAGGGACGCAGAAACACCATATATTTT. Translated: CASSSQGRRNTIYF.

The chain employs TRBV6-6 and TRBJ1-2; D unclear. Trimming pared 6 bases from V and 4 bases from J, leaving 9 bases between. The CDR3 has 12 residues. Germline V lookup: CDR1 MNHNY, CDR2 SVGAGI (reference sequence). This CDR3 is CASSTTSYGYTF. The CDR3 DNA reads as TGTGCCAGCAGCACGACATCCTATGGCTACACCTTC.

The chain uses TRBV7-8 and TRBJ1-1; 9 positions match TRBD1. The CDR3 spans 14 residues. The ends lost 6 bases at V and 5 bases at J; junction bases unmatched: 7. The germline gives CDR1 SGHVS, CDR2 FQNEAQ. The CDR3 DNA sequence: TGTGCCAGCAGATCCGGGACAGGGACTACTGAAGCTTTCTTT. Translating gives CASRSGTGTTEAFF.

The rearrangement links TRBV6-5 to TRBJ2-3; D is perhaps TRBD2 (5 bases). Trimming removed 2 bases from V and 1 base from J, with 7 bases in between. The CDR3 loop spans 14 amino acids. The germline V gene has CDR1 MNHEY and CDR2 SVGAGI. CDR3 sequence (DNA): TGTGCCAGCAGTTACGGGCGGGGCACAGATACGCAGTATTTT. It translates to CASSYGRGTDTQYF.

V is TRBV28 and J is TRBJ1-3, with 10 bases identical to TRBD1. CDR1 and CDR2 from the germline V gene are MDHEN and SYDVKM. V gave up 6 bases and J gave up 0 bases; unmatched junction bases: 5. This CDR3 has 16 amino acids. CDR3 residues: CASSGQGESSGNTIYF. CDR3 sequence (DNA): TGTGCCAGCAGCGGACAGGGGGAATCCTCTGGAAACACCATATATTTT.

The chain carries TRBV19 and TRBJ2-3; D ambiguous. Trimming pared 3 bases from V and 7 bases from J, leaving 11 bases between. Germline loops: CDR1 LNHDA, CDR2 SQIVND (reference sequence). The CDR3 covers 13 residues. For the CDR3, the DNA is TGTGCCAGTAGTATCGCGCGAGAAAATACGCAGTATTTT. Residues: CASSIARENTQYF.

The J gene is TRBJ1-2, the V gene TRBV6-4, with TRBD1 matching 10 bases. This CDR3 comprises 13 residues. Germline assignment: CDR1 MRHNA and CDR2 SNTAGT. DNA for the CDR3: TGTACCCCCCGCGAGGACAGGGGGTATGGCTACACCTTC. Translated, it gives CTPREDRGYGYTF.

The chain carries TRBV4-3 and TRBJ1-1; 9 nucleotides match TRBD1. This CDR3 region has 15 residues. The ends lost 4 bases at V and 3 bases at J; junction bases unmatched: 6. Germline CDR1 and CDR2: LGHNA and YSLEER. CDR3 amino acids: CASSPQQGAYTEAFF. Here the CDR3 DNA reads TGCGCCAGCAGCCCGCAACAGGGGGCGTACACTGAAGCTTTCTTT.

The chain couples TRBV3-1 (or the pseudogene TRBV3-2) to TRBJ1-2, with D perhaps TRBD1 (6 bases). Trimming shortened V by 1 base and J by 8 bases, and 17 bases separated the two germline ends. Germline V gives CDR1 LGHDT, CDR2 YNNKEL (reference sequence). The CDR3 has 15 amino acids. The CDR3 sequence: CASSQGVQGSRGYTF. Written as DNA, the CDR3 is TGTGCCAGCAGCCAAGGGGTACAGGGTAGCCGCGGCTACACCTTC.

The CDR3 DNA sequence: TGTGCCAGCAGCCCCGCCCGTCGGTCCTACGAGCAGTACTTC. Amino acids: CASSPARRSYEQYF. The rearrangement joins TRBV7-8 to TRBJ2-7; D is unresolved. Per the germline V gene, CDR1 is SGHVS and CDR2 is FQNEAQ. V was pared by 5 bases and J by 1 base, with 12 bases between. The CDR3 extends over 14 amino acids. Combining the CDR3 with reference TRBV7-8 and TRBJ2-7 gives the whole variable domain GAGVSQSPRYKVAKRGQDVALRCDPISGHVSLFWYQQALGQGPEFLTYFQNEAQLDKSGLPSDRFFAERPEGSVSTLKIQRTQQEDSAVYLCASSPARRSYEQYFGPGTRLTVT.

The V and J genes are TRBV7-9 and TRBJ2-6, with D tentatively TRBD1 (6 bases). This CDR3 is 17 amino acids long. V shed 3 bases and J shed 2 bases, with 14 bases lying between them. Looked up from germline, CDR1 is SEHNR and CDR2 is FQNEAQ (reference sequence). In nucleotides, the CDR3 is TGTGCCAGCAGCTTGAGGGGGTGGAGGCCTGGGGCCAACGTCCTGACTTTC. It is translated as CASSLRGWRPGANVLTF.

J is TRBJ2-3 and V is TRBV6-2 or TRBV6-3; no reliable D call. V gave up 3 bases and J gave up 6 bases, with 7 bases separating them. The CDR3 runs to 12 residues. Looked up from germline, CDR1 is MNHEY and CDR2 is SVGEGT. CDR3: CASSYWVDTQYF. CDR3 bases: TGTGCCAGCAGTTATTGGGTGGATACGCAGTATTTT.

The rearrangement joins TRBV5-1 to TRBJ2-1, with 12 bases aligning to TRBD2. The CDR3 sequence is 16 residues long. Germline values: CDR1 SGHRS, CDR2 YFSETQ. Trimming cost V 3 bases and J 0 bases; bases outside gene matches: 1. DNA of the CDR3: TGCGCCAGCAGCTCTAGCGGGGGGGACTCCTACAATGAGCAGTTCTTC. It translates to CASSSSGGDSYNEQFF.

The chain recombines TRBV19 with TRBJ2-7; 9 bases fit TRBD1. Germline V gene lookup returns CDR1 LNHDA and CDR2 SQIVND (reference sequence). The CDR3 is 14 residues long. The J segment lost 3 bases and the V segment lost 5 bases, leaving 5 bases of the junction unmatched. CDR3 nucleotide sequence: TGTGCCAGTAGTGCCAACAGGGGGCTCTACGAGCAGTACTTC. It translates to CASSANRGLYEQYF.

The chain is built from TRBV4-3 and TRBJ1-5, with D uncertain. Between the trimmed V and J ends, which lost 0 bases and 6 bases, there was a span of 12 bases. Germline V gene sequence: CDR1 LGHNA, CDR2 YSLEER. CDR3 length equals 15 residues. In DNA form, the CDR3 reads TGCGCCAGCAGCCAAGATCATCAGCCTGCTCAGCCCCAGCATTTT. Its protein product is CASSQDHQPAQPQHF.

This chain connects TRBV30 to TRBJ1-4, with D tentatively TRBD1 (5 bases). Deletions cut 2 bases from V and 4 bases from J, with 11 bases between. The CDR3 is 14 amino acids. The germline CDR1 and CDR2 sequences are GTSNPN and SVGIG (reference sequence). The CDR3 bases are TGTGCCTGGAGTATAGGGGCCGTTAATGAAAAACTGTTTTTT. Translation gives CAWSIGAVNEKLFF.

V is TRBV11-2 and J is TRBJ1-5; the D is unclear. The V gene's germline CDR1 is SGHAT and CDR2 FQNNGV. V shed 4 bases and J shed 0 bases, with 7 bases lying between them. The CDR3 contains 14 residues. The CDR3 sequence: CASSSSGSNQPQHF. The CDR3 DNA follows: TGTGCCAGCAGCTCATCAGGTAGCAATCAGCCCCAGCATTTT. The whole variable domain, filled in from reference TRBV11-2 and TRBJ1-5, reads EAGVAQSPRYKIIEKRQSVAFWCNPISGHATLYWYQQILGQGPKLLIQFQNNGVVDDSQLPKDRFSAERLKGVDSTLKIQPAKLEDSAVYLCASSSSGSNQPQHFGDGTRLSIL.

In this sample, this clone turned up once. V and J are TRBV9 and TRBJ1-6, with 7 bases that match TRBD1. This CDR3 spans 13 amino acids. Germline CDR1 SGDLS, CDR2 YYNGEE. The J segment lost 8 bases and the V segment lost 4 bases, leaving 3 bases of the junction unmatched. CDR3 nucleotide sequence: TGTGCCAGCAGCCACAGGGGATATTCACCCCTCCACTTT. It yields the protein CASSHRGYSPLHF. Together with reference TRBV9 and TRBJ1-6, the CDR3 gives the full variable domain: DSGVTQTPKHLITATGQRVTLRCSPRSGDLSVYWYQQSLDQGLQFLIQYYNGEERAKGNILERFSAQQFPDLHSELNLSSLELGDSALYFCASSHRGYSPLHFGNGTRLTVT.

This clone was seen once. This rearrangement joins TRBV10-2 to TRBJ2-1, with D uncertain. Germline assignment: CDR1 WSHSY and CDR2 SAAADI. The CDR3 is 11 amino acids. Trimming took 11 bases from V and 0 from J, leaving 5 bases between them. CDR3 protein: CACTSYNEQFF. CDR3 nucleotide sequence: TGCGCCTGTACCTCCTACAATGAGCAGTTCTTC.

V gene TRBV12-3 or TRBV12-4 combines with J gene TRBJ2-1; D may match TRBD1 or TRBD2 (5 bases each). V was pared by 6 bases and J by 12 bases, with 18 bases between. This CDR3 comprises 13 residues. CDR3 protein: CASRSGTAGRQFF. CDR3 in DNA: TGTGCCAGCAGATCCGGGACCGCTGGAAGGCAGTTCTTC.

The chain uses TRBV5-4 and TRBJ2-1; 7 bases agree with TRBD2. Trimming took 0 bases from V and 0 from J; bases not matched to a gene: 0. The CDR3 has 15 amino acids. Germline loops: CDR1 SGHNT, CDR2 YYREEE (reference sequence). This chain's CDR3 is CASSLGGGSYNEQFF. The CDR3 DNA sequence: TGTGCCAGCAGCTTGGGGGGGGGCTCCTACAATGAGCAGTTCTTC. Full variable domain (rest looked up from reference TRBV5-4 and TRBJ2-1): ETGVTQSPTHLIKTRGQQVTLRCSSQSGHNTVSWYQQALGQGPQFIFQYYREEENGRGNFPPRFSGLQFPNYSSELNVNALELDDSALYLCASSLGGGSYNEQFFGPGTRLTVL.

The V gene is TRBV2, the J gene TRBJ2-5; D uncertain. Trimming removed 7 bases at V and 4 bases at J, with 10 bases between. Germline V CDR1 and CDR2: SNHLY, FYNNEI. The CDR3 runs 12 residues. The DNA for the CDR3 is TGTGCCAGCACGGGCACCTCAGAGACCCAGTACTTC. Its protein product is CASTGTSETQYF.